Here is one T cell receptor beta chain with its context. The CDR3 length is 14 residues. Germline V gene lookup returns CDR1 MDHEN and CDR2 SYDVKM. V lost 4 bases and J 0 bases, leaving 10 bases between the germline ends. Here immunoSEQ multiplex PCR was the method, and the copy in TCRdb shows in-frame clones only, minus some. The table shows about 120,000 clones, with 80% to 90% occurring only once. This sample was included in a study of blood T cell repertoires in COVID-19. The sequenced sample consisted of peripheral blood. The chain recombines TRBV28 with TRBJ2-7, with D possibly matching TRBD2 (6 bases). This clonotype was sampled from a man between 65 and 79 years old with active or convalescent COVID-19. The CDR3 DNA sequence: TGTGCCAGCAGTTGGTCAGCGGGCTCCTACGAGCAGTACTTC. It translates to CASSWSAGSYEQYF.